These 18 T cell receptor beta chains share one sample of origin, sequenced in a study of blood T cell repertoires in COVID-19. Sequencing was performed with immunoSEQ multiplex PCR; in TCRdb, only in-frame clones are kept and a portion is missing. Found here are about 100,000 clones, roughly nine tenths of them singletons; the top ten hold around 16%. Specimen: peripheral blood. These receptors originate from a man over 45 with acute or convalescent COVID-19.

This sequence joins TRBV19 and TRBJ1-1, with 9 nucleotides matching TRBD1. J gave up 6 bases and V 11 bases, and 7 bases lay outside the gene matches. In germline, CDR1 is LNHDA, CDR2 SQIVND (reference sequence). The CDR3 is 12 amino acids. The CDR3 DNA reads TGTGCCGCTGGACAGGGGTGGGCTGAAGCTTTCTTT. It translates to CAAGQGWAEAFF.

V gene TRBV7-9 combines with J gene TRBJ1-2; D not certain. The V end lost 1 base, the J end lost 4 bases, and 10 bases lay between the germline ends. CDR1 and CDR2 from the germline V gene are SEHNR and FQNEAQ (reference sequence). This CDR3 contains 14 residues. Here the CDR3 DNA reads TGTGCCAGCAGCTTAGACGTTGGCACCTATGGCTACACCTTC. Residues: CASSLDVGTYGYTF. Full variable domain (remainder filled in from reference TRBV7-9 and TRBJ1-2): DTGVSQNPRHKITKRGQNVTFRCDPISEHNRLYWYRQTLGQGPEFLTYFQNEAQLEKSRLLSDRFSAERPKGSFSTLEIQRTEQGDSAMYLCASSLDVGTYGYTFGSGTRLTVV.

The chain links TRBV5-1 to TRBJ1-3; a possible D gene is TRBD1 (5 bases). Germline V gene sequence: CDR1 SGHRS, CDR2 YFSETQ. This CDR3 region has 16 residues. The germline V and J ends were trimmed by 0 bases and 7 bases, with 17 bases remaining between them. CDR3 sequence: CASSLDPGGTANTIYF. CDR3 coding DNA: TGCGCCAGCAGCTTGGACCCGGGAGGGACGGCCAACACCATATATTTT.

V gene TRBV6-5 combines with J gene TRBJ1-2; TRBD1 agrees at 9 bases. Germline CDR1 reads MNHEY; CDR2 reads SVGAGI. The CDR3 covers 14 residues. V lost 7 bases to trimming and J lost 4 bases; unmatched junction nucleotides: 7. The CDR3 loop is CASTSGTGLYGYTF. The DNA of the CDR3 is TGTGCCAGCACCTCCGGGACAGGGCTCTATGGCTACACCTTC.

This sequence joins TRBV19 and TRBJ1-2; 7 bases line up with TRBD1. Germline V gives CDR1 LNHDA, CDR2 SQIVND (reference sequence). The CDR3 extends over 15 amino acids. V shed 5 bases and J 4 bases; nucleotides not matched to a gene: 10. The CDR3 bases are TGTGCCAGTAGTGCACTGGGGACAGATCGCTATGGCTACACCTTC. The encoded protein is CASSALGTDRYGYTF.

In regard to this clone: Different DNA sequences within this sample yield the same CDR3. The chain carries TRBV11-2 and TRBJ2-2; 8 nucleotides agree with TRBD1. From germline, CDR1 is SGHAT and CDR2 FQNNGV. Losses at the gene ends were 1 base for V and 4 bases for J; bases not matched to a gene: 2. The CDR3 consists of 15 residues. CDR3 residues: CASSLGTGRTGELFF. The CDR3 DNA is TGTGCCAGCAGCTTAGGGACAGGGCGCACCGGGGAGCTGTTTTTT.

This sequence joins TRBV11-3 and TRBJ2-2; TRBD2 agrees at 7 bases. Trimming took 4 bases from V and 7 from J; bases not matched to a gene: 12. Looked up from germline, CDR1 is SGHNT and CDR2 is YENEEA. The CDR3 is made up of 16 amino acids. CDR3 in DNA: TGTGCCAGCAGCTCCGGGGAGGGGCGCGGAGTCGGGGAGCTGTTTTTT. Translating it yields CASSSGEGRGVGELFF. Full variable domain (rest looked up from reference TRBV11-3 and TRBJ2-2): EAGVVQSPRYKIIEKKQPVAFWCNPISGHNTLYWYLQNLGQGPELLIRYENEEAVDDSQLPKDRFSAERLKGVDSTLKIQPAELGDSAVYLCASSSGEGRGVGELFFGEGSRLTVL.

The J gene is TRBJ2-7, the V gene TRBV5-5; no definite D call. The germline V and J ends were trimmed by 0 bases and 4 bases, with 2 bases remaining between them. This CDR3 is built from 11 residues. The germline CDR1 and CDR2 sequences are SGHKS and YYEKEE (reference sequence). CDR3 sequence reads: CASSLAYEQYF. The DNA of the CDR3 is TGTGCCAGCAGCTTGGCTTACGAGCAGTACTTC.

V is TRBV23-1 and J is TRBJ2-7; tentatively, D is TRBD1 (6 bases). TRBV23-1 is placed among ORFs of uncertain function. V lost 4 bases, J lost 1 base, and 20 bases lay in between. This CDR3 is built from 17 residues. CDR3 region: CASSLRAQGNLSYEQYF. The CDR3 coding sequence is TGCGCCAGCAGTCTGAGGGCCCAGGGGAACCTATCCTACGAGCAGTACTTC.

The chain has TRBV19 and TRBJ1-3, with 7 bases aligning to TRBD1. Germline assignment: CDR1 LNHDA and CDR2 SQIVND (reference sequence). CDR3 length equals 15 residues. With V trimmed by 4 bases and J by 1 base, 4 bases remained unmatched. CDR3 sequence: CASSTATGSGNTIYF. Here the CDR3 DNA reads TGTGCCAGTAGTACAGCGACAGGGTCTGGAAACACCATATATTTT.

Written as DNA, the CDR3 is TGCGCCAGCAGCCTTGACTCTAGCGGGGGCACAGATACGCAGTATTTT. Translating gives CASSLDSSGGTDTQYF. The V call is TRBV10-1, the J call TRBJ2-3; 9 bases are a match to TRBD2. The germline gives CDR1 WNHNN, CDR2 SYGVQD (reference sequence). This CDR3 contains 16 residues. V shed 6 bases and J 1 base; nucleotides not matched to a gene: 8.

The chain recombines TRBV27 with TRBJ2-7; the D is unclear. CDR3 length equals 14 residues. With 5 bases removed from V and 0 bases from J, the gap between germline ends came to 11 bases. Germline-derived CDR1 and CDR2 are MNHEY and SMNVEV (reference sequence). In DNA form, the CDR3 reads TGTGCCAGCAGTCCAGACATAAACTCCTACGAGCAGTACTTC. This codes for CASSPDINSYEQYF.

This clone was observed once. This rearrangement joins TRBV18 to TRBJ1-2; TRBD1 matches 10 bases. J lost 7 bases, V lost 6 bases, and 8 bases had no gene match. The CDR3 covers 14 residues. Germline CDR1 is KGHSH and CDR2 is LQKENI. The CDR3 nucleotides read TGTGCCAGCTCTCTTGGACAGGGGGAAAGTGGCTACACCTTC. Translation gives CASSLGQGESGYTF.

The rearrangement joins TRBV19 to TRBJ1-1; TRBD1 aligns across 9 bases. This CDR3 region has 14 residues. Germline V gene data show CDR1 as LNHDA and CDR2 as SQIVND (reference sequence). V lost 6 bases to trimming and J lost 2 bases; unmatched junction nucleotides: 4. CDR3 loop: CASSWTGANTEAFF. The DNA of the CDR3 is TGTGCCAGTAGCTGGACAGGGGCAAACACTGAAGCTTTCTTT. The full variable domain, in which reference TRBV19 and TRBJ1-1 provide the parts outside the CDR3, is DGGITQSPKYLFRKEGQNVTLSCEQNLNHDAMYWYRQDPGQGLRLIYYSQIVNDFQKGDIAEGYSVSREKKESFPLTVTSAQKNPTAFYLCASSWTGANTEAFFGQGTRLTVV.

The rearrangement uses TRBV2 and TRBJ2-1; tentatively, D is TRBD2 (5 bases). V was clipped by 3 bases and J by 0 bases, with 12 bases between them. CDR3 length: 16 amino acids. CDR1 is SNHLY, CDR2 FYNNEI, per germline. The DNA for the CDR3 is TGTGCCAGCAGTGAGGGGAGAGGAAGCTCCTACAATGAGCAGTTCTTC. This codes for CASSEGRGSSYNEQFF.

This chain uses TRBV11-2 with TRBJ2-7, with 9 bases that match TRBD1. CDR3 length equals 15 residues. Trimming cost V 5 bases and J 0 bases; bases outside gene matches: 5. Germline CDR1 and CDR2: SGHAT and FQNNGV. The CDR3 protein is CASSPGTGSSYEQYF. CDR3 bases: TGTGCCAGCAGCCCCGGGACAGGGAGCTCCTACGAGCAGTACTTC. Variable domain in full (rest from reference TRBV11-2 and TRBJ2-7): EAGVAQSPRYKIIEKRQSVAFWCNPISGHATLYWYQQILGQGPKLLIQFQNNGVVDDSQLPKDRFSAERLKGVDSTLKIQPAKLEDSAVYLCASSPGTGSSYEQYFGPGTRLTVT.

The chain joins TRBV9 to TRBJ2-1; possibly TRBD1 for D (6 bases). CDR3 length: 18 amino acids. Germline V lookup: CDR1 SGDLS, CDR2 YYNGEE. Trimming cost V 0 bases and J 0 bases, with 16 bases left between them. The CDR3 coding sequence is TGTGCCAGCAGCGTAGAAGGAAGTTGGACAGCCTCCTACAATGAGCAGTTCTTC. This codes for CASSVEGSWTASYNEQFF. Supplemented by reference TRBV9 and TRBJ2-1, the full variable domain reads DSGVTQTPKHLITATGQRVTLRCSPRSGDLSVYWYQQSLDQGLQFLIQYYNGEERAKGNILERFSAQQFPDLHSELNLSSLELGDSALYFCASSVEGSWTASYNEQFFGPGTRLTVL.

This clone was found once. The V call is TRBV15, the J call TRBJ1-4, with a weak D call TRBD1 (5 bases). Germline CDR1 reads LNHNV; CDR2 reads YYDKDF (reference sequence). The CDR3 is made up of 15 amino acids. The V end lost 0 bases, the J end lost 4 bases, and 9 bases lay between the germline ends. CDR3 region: CATSREGDFNEKLFF. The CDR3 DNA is TGTGCCACCAGCAGAGAAGGGGACTTTAATGAAAAACTGTTTTTT.